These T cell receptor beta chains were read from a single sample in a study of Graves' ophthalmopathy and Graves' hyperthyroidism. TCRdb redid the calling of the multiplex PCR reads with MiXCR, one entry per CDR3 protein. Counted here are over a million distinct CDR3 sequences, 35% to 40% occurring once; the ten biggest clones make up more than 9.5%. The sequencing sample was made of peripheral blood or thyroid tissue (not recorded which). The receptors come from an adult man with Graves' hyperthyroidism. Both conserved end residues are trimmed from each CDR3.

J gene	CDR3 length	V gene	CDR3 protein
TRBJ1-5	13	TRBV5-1	ASSLTGLTDQPQH
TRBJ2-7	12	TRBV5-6	ASAKTGRIHEQY
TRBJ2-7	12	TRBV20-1	SARSWGRSYEQY
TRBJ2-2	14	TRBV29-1	SVEDRGHQNTGELF
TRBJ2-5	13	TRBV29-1	SVSPGSAQGETQY
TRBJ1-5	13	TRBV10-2	ASRPTVTGISPQH
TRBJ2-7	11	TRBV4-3	ASAPSRPYEQY
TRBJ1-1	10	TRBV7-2	ASSPPTGRAF
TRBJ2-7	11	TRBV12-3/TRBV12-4	ASNDRAGGNQY
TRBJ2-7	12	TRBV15	AASRDLAGYEQY
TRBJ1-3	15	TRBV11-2	ASSLDGTRTLGNTIY
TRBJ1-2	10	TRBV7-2	ASGTTNYGYT
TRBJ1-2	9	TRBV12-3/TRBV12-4	ASSLRARYT
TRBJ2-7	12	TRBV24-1	ATSDLRAPYEQY